This section outlines one T cell receptor (beta chain) sequence together with its context. The antigen remains undetermined. The same CDR3 is also encoded by other DNA sequences in this sample. V lost 1 base to trimming and J lost 7 bases, with 3 bases between them. The CDR3 contains 11 residues. Germline CDR1 and CDR2: SGHRS and YFSETQ. It was cDNA, reverse transcribed from extracted RNA, that served as the sequencing template. Clones were sequenced by immunoSEQ multiplex PCR, and TCRdb holds only the in-frame ones, with some missing. The sample lists around 180,000 clones, just under 65% occurring once. The data originate from a study of CD8+ T cells in alopecia areata. General study findings and limits: Expanded CD8+ clones among the top 100, and scalp clonality, were significantly decreased by tofacitinib.

The treatment is: oral pan-JAK inhibitor, 5-10 mg twice daily. The source material was CD4+ T cells sorted from blood, sampled between weeks 49 and 50, from a patient treated with tofacitinib. This rearrangement joins TRBV5-1 to TRBJ2-1; D is uncertain. The TCR was taken from a human donor with alopecia areata. CDR3 nucleotides: TGCGCCAGCAGCTTGCGGAATGAGCAGTTCTTC. Its translation is CASSLRNEQFF. The full variable domain, rest sourced from reference TRBV5-1 and TRBJ2-1, is KAGVTQTPRYLIKTRGQQVTLSCSPISGHRSVSWYQQTPGQGLQFLFEYFSETQRNKGNFPGRFSGRQFSNSRSEMNVSTLELGDSALYLCASSLRNEQFFGPGTRLTVL.